The source of this T cell receptor (beta chain) is a study of cytomegalovirus exposure and HLA in healthy donors. Background on the study: An early release of data contained tens of millions of unique TCRs, which came from HLA-typed donors. Regarding the study as a whole: According to the study, 150 to 200 TCR beta chains were cytomegalovirus-associated. Accurate prediction of HLA-A and HLA-B alleles (for most subjects) was reportedly achieved from TCR beta sequences.

In the PCR, 60 Vbeta and 13 Jbeta primers were used. Produced via immunoSEQ multiplex PCR; TCRdb's table is partial and in-frame only. The sample consists of 45,000 to 60,000 clones, approximately 72% of them appearing once. The germline gives CDR1 LGHNA, CDR2 YNFKEQ. J gave up 5 bases and V 2 bases, and 8 bases lay outside the gene matches. This CDR3 has 16 residues. Concerning this clone: Its cognate antigen is unknown.

V usage is TRBV4-2 and J usage is TRBJ2-2; TRBD2 matches 7 bases. The sample taken for sequencing was PBMCs. The source of this sequence is a woman between 45 and 60 years old in good health and CMV-seronegative. CDR3 sequence: CASSQRVGRETGELFF. The CDR3 DNA reads as TGTGCCAGCAGCCAACGGGTAGGGCGGGAGACCGGGGAGCTGTTTTTT.